This T cell receptor beta chain stems from a study of CD8 T cells in ankylosing spondylitis. In its sample, this clonotype was seen a few times. Its antigen remains unknown. Study observations and caveats: Earlier work had already found some motif variants in reactive arthritis synovial fluid and blood. The authors found the disease-linked clones to be CD8+ and relatively rare in peripheral blood. Reported data indicate significant enrichment of disease-linked clones within matched ankylosing spondylitis synovial fluid. One TCR beta motif, made up of 7 or 8 highly homologous variants, appeared characteristic of ankylosing spondylitis blood.

V was shortened by 5 bases and J by 3 bases, with 11 bases between the two germline ends. CDR3 length: 13 residues. TCRdb reprocessed the 5' RACE reads with MiXCR, giving one entry per CDR3 protein. The sample has 200,000 to 250,000 distinct CDR3 sequences; approximately 24% are singletons. The sequenced sample was blood, either unsorted or a sorted T cell fraction (not recorded which). The sequence was obtained from a male donor with ankylosing spondylitis or in good health (not recorded which). V is TRBV12-3 or TRBV12-4 and J is TRBJ2-7; TRBD1 might be the D (6 bases). The CDR3 sequence: CASSLGQLYEQYF. The DNA of the CDR3 is TGTGCCAGCAGTCTAGGACAGCTCTACGAGCAGTACTTC.